This paragraph covers one T cell receptor (beta chain) sequence. The data are from a study of T-cell reconstitution after alpha-beta-depleted transplantation in children. This CDR3 is 14 amino acids long. V lost 5 bases and J 9 bases, leaving 17 bases between the germline ends. Looked up from germline, CDR1 is SGHTA and CDR2 is FQGTGA. Preparing the TCRbeta library involved the use of unique molecular identifiers. Via MiXCR, TCRdb re-called the PCR reads, giving one row per CDR3 protein. The sample lists around 370,000 distinct CDR3 sequences, approximately 10% occurring once. This TCR was sampled from a human donor who donated a stem cell graft to a child with acute lymphoblastic leukemia. The chain combines TRBV7-3 with TRBJ2-1, with D possibly being TRBD2 (6 bases). This specimen consisted of PBMCs from the stem cell graft donor, obtained from the stem cell graft. The CDR3 nucleotides read TGTGCCAGCAGCCTCCGAGGGTACGGGGGTGAGCAGTTCTTC. Translated: CASSLRGYGGEQFF.